This TCR beta chain was recovered during a study of spatial heterogeneity in lung cancer. Described time point: sample taken at primary tumor resection. Sample share makes this clonotype medium-sized. Every molecule of TCR cDNA had its own unique molecular identifier. TCRdb fed the 5' RACE reads into MiXCR, producing one record per CDR3 protein. This sample has about 48,000 distinct CDR3 sequences; less than 6% occur once, and the top ten carry around 10%. This CDR3 region has 16 residues. Germline values: CDR1 MGHRA, CDR2 YSYEKL. V trimming: 3 bases; J trimming: 5 bases; junction bases outside the gene matches: 4.

The origin of this receptor is a male donor with early-stage non-small cell lung cancer. The input for sequencing was PBMCs, taken at surgery. The chain couples TRBV4-1 to TRBJ2-3; TRBD2 agrees at 14 bases. The DNA of the CDR3 is TGCGCCAGCAGCCACCTGGGACTAGCGGGAGAAGATACGCAGTATTTT. It specifies CASSHLGLAGEDTQYF.